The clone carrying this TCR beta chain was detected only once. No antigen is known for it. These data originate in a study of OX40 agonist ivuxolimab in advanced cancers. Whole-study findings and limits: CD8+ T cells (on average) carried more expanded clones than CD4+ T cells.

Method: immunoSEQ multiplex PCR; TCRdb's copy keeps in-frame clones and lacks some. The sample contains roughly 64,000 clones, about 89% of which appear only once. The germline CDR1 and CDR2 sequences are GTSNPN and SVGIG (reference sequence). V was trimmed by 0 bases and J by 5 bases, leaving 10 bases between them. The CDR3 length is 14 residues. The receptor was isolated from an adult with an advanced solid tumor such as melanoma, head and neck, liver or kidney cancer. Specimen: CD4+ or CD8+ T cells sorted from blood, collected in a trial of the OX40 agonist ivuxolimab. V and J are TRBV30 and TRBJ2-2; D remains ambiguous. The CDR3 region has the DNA TGTGCCTGGAGTGTACAAAGTCGAACCGGGGAGCTGTTTTTT. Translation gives CAWSVQSRTGELFF.